Described below is a single T cell receptor (beta chain) sequence and its context. Its cognate antigen is unknown. The PCR had 60 Vbeta and 13 Jbeta primers. Libraries were prepared by immunoSEQ multiplex PCR; TCRdb keeps only in-frame clonotypes and omits some of them. The sample carries about 250,000 clones, about 85% recorded once. These data originate in a study of cytomegalovirus exposure and HLA in healthy donors. Whole-study findings and limits: An apparent linkage of common viral pathogens to several of the most significant clusters emerged in a later analysis. For most TCR beta V segments, an earlier analysis put the productive rate at about 87% or about 30% of the time.

Germline CDR1 and CDR2: SGHAT and FQDESV (reference sequence). The V end lost 6 bases, the J end lost 0 bases, and 9 bases lay between the germline ends. This CDR3 contains 14 residues. The sample consisted of PBMCs. The source is a girl under 10 years old in good health and CMV-seronegative. The V call is TRBV11-1, the J call TRBJ2-1, with D perhaps matching TRBD2 (6 bases). The CDR3 protein is CASRSGGSYNEQFF. CDR3 coding DNA: TGTGCCAGCAGATCCGGGGGCTCCTACAATGAGCAGTTCTTC.